A selection of T cell receptor beta chains follows, all from one sample in a study of blood T cell repertoires in COVID-19. The method was immunoSEQ multiplex PCR; TCRdb's version includes in-frame clones alone and lacks a portion of them. Of 75,000 to 90,000 clones in the sample, 60% to 80% were seen once. The sequenced sample was peripheral blood. The receptors derive from a man in his 60s with COVID-19, enrolled during active disease. Both conserved end residues are part of each CDR3. The D gene is left open where the match is weak. Expanded clones get a size class; other rows say once, few or many, or leave the size out.

TRBV3-1/TRBV3-2,.,TRBJ1-1,TRBD1,CASSYKRTGPTEAFF,TGTGCCAGCAGCTACAAAAGGACAGGGCCCACTGAAGCTTTCTTT
TRBV5-6,.,TRBJ1-6,.,CASSLAGDNSPLHF,TGTGCCAGCAGCTTAGCAGGGGATAATTCACCCCTCCACTTT
TRBV25-1,.,TRBJ2-1,TRBD2,CASSKTSVSSEQFF,TGTGCCAGCAGTAAGACTAGCGTTAGTAGTGAGCAGTTCTTC
TRBV7-2,few,TRBJ1-5,.,CASSATGFNQPQHF,TGTGCCAGCAGCGCAACAGGGTTCAATCAGCCCCAGCATTTT
TRBV12-5,.,TRBJ2-7,TRBD2,CASGFGRTAREGRLHEQYF,TGTGCTAGTGGTTTCGGAAGGACGGCCCGGGAGGGTAGACTCCACGAGCAGTACTTC
TRBV14,.,TRBJ2-7,.,CATSTGSYEQYF,TGTGCCACCTCGACAGGCTCCTACGAGCAGTACTTC
TRBV7-2,.,TRBJ1-2,.,CASSFGGGTLLGYTF,TGTGCCAGCAGCTTTGGGGGCGGAACACTCTTAGGCTACACCTTC
TRBV19,.,TRBJ2-3,TRBD1,CASSQFAVGTGGPKGAGDTQYF,TGTGCCAGTAGTCAGTTTGCGGTGGGGACAGGGGGCCCCAAGGGCGCAGGAGATACGCAGTATTTT
TRBV19,.,TRBJ2-3,TRBD1,CASTKQRGTGTDTQYF,TGTGCCAGTACCAAACAGAGGGGGACAGGCACAGATACGCAGTATTTT
TRBV11-3,.,TRBJ2-7,TRBD2,CASSRTGLAGISYEQYF,TGTGCCAGCAGCCGAACAGGACTAGCGGGCATCTCCTACGAGCAGTACTTC
TRBV9,.,TRBJ2-5,.,CASSVFAGGLETQYF,TGTGCCAGCAGCGTCTTCGCGGGTGGTCTCGAGACCCAGTACTTC
TRBV5-1,.,TRBJ1-1,.,CASSSTLMNTEAFF,TGCGCCAGCAGCTCTACGTTGATGAACACTGAAGCTTTCTTT
TRBV24-1,.,TRBJ2-1,TRBD1,CATSTGGSSYNEQFF,TGTGCCACCAGTACAGGGGGCAGCTCCTACAATGAGCAGTTCTTC
TRBV6-5,.,TRBJ2-2,TRBD1,CASPGTANTGELFF,TGTGCCAGTCCCGGGACAGCGAACACCGGGGAGCTGTTTTTT
TRBV5-1,.,TRBJ1-2,.,CASSIWTGGNYGYTF,TGCGCCAGCTCGATCTGGACGGGGGGAAACTATGGCTACACCTTC
TRBV6-5,.,TRBJ1-5,.,CASSSGGNSNQPQHF,TGTGCCAGCAGTTCGGGTGGTAATAGCAATCAGCCCCAGCATTTT
TRBV19,.,TRBJ2-7,.,CASSIPGANEQYF,TGTGCCAGTAGTATTCCAGGGGCCAACGAGCAGTACTTC
TRBV9,.,TRBJ2-2,.,CASSVSAANTGELFF,TGTGCCAGCAGCGTAAGCGCCGCGAACACCGGGGAGCTGTTTTTT
TRBV3-1/TRBV3-2,.,TRBJ2-3,.,CASSLAGTQYF,TGTGCCAGCAGCCTTGCGGGTACGCAGTATTTT
TRBV21-1,.,TRBJ1-2,.,CASSPTGGGYGYTF,TGTGCCAGCAGCCCTACAGGGGGCGGCTATGGCTACACCTTC
TRBV11-3,.,TRBJ2-7,TRBD2,CASSLAGGGLSYEQYF,TGTGCCAGCAGCTTAGCAGGCGGGGGTCTCTCCTACGAGCAGTACTTC
TRBV24-1,.,TRBJ2-5,TRBD1,CATSDPTGEQETQYF,TGTGCCACCAGTGACCCGACAGGGGAACAAGAGACCCAGTACTTC
TRBV18,.,TRBJ2-5,TRBD2,CASSPGTSGSGETQYF,TGTGCCAGCTCTCCCGGGACTAGCGGGAGCGGGGAGACCCAGTACTTC
TRBV7-6,few,TRBJ2-3,.,CASSAGTDTQYF,TGTGCCAGCAGCGCCGGGACTGATACGCAGTATTTT
TRBV9,.,TRBJ2-5,TRBD1,CASSVSGGRETQYF,TGTGCCAGCAGCGTGTCAGGGGGCAGAGAGACCCAGTACTTC
TRBV2,.,TRBJ1-3,.,CASSFEDNSGNTIYF,TGTGCCAGCAGTTTTGAAGACAACTCTGGAAACACCATATATTTT
TRBV4-2,.,TRBJ2-7,TRBD2,CASSHLSSGGSYEQYF,TGTGCCAGCAGCCATTTATCGAGCGGGGGTTCTTACGAGCAGTACTTC
TRBV10-1,once,TRBJ1-5,TRBD1,CASSESVDRESDQPQHF,TGCGCCAGCAGTGAGTCTGTGGACAGGGAATCGGACCAGCCCCAGCATTTT
TRBV5-5,.,TRBJ1-5,.,CASSPDTYSNQPQHF,TGTGCCAGCAGCCCGGACACCTATAGCAATCAGCCCCAGCATTTT
TRBV11-3,.,TRBJ2-7,.,CASSPGWGAYEQYF,TGTGCCAGCAGCCCCGGCTGGGGGGCCTACGAGCAGTACTTC
TRBV5-4,.,TRBJ1-1,.,CASSLARAMNTEAFF,TGTGCCAGCAGCTTGGCCAGGGCTATGAACACTGAAGCTTTCTTT
TRBV5-4,.,TRBJ2-2,.,CASSPEAWKGELFF,TGTGCCAGCAGCCCCGAGGCCTGGAAAGGGGAGCTGTTTTTT
TRBV12-3/TRBV12-4,.,TRBJ2-3,.,CASGQGGSDTQYF,TGTGCCAGCGGGCAGGGAGGCTCAGATACGCAGTATTTT
TRBV4-3,.,TRBJ2-3,TRBD1,CASSQGGQGKGTDTQYF,TGCGCCAGCAGCCAAGGGGGACAGGGGAAGGGCACAGATACGCAGTATTTT
TRBV7-3,.,TRBJ2-7,.,CASSLDPRGEQYF,TGTGCCAGCAGCTTAGACCCGCGGGGCGAGCAGTACTTC
TRBV11-1,.,TRBJ2-7,TRBD2,CASSLNGGGNYEQYF,TGTGCCAGCAGCTTAAACGGGGGGGGTAACTACGAGCAGTACTTC
TRBV4-1,.,TRBJ1-2,TRBD1,CASSQGLTGQYGGYTF,TGCGCCAGCAGCCAGGGACTGACAGGGCAATACGGCGGCTACACCTTC
TRBV19,.,TRBJ1-5,TRBD1,CASSIGQGIGNQPQHF,TGTGCCAGTAGTATAGGACAGGGCATTGGCAATCAGCCCCAGCATTTT
TRBV5-1,.,TRBJ2-1,TRBD2,CASSRGTSREQFF,TGCGCCAGCAGCAGAGGGACTAGCCGGGAGCAGTTCTTC
TRBV2,few,TRBJ2-1,.,CASRGPGSYNEQFF,TGTGCCAGCAGAGGTCCGGGTTCCTACAATGAGCAGTTCTTC
TRBV6-5,.,TRBJ2-7,.,CASKPGKSGEQYF,TGTGCCAGCAAGCCGGGGAAATCTGGCGAGCAGTACTTC
TRBV5-4,once,TRBJ2-5,.,CASSRQPGETQYF,TGTGCCAGCAGTCGACAGCCTGGGGAGACCCAGTACTTC